Listed here are 20 T cell receptor beta chains from one sample, sequenced in a study of T cell responses to AZD1222 COVID-19 vaccine. Clones were read by immunoSEQ multiplex PCR, and TCRdb kept only the in-frame ones, dropping some. This table has some 130,000 clones, roughly 89% appearing once. The source was peripheral blood, collected on day 0 of AZD1222 vaccination. The origin of the receptors is an adult in good health.

The chain uses TRBV19 and TRBJ1-4; 9 nucleotides agree with TRBD1. CDR3 length: 14 residues. V was pared by 4 bases and J by 8 bases, with 5 bases of the junction left unmatched. The germline V gene encodes CDR1 LNHDA and CDR2 SQIVND (reference sequence). The CDR3: CASSNRGRREKLFF. CDR3 DNA sequence: TGTGCCAGTAGTAACAGGGGGCGACGGGAAAAACTGTTTTTT. Complete variable domain (other parts from reference TRBV19 and TRBJ1-4): DGGITQSPKYLFRKEGQNVTLSCEQNLNHDAMYWYRQDPGQGLRLIYYSQIVNDFQKGDIAEGYSVSREKKESFPLTVTSAQKNPTAFYLCASSNRGRREKLFFGSGTQLSVL.

This sequence joins TRBV19 and TRBJ1-2; 9 bases map to TRBD1. There are 15 residues in the CDR3. J was trimmed by 8 bases and V by 1 base; bases with no gene match: 8. The germline gives CDR1 LNHDA, CDR2 SQIVND (reference sequence). DNA for the CDR3: TGTGCCAGTAGTATAGTCGGGACAGGGTTCGGCGGCTACACCTTC. Protein product: CASSIVGTGFGGYTF.

This clone was detected a few times. The chain links TRBV6-1 to TRBJ1-2; D gene unclear. With 3 bases removed from V and 4 bases from J, the gap between germline ends came to 18 bases. Per germline, CDR1 MNHNS and CDR2 SASEGT. The CDR3 has 16 amino acids. CDR3 in amino acids: CASSETAPWQSYGYTF. CDR3 bases: TGTGCCAGCAGTGAGACGGCCCCATGGCAGTCCTATGGCTACACCTTC.

This sequence joins TRBV7-8 and TRBJ1-1; no reliable D call. The germline CDR1 and CDR2 sequences are SGHVS and FQNEAQ. This CDR3 comprises 15 residues. Trimming removed 1 base at V and 1 base at J, with 10 bases between. CDR3 coding DNA: TGTGCCAGCAGCTTAGTCGTCTTACAGAACACTGAAGCTTTCTTT. It encodes CASSLVVLQNTEAFF. Together with reference TRBV7-8 and TRBJ1-1, the CDR3 gives the full variable domain: GAGVSQSPRYKVAKRGQDVALRCDPISGHVSLFWYQQALGQGPEFLTYFQNEAQLDKSGLPSDRFFAERPEGSVSTLKIQRTQQEDSAVYLCASSLVVLQNTEAFFGQGTRLTVV.

CDR3 sequence: CASSSQYRSLNTEAFF. DNA for the CDR3: TGTGCCAGCAGCTCTCAATACAGGAGTCTGAACACTGAAGCTTTCTTT. This chain joins TRBV5-5 and TRBJ1-1, with a weak D call TRBD1 (5 bases). Germline V lookup: CDR1 SGHKS, CDR2 YYEKEE (reference sequence). The CDR3 contains 16 residues. V lost 3 bases to trimming and J lost 0 bases, with 15 bases between them.

The V gene is TRBV27, the J gene TRBJ2-1; 9 bases agree with TRBD2. Looked up from germline, CDR1 is MNHEY and CDR2 is SMNVEV (reference sequence). J gave up 3 bases and V 6 bases, and 6 bases lay outside the gene matches. This CDR3 spans 15 amino acids. The CDR3, as DNA: TGTGCCAGCAGATTAGCGGGGGCCAACTACAATGAGCAGTTCTTC. It specifies CASRLAGANYNEQFF.

The V call is TRBV28, the J call TRBJ1-5; D is ambiguous. The CDR3 covers 13 residues. Trimming pared 11 bases from V and 3 bases from J, leaving 14 bases between. The germline CDR1 and CDR2 sequences are MDHEN and SYDVKM. CDR3 DNA: TGTGCCGTCTGTCAAACGTTCAATCAGCCCCAGCATTTT. Protein product: CAVCQTFNQPQHF.

This clone was seen once. This chain links TRBV6-5 with TRBJ1-6; the D is unclear. The CDR3 length is 16 residues. V was cut by 4 bases and J by 0 bases, with 10 bases left in between. The germline V gene encodes CDR1 MNHEY and CDR2 SVGAGI. DNA of the CDR3: TGTGCCAGCAGTTCGCGGGAGAGCTCCTATAATTCACCCCTCCACTTT. Protein sequence: CASSSRESSYNSPLHF.

The V and J genes are TRBV30 and TRBJ1-2; the match to TRBD1 covers 7 bases. The CDR3 is 14 residues long. In germline, CDR1 is GTSNPN, CDR2 SVGIG (reference sequence). Trimming removed 3 bases from V and 8 bases from J; junction bases left unmatched: 12. The DNA for the CDR3 is TGTGCCTGGAGGCATAACAGGGGAGAAGGCGGCTACACCTTC. Its protein is CAWRHNRGEGGYTF.

The genes are TRBV6-6 and TRBJ2-7; D may be TRBD2 (6 bases). This CDR3 has 13 residues. The germline V and J ends were trimmed by 2 bases and 6 bases, with 11 bases remaining between them. Germline V gene lookup returns CDR1 MNHNY and CDR2 SVGAGI (reference sequence). The CDR3 reads CASSYDGGGEQYF. CDR3 bases: TGTGCCAGCAGTTACGATGGGGGAGGCGAGCAGTACTTC.

The chain is built from TRBV2 and TRBJ2-1; 7 bases fit TRBD1. The junction had 9 bases not matched to a gene; V was cut back by 10 bases and J by 6 bases. The CDR3 covers 13 residues. Germline V gives CDR1 SNHLY, CDR2 FYNNEI. The CDR3 spells CATQPRQGNEQFF. The DNA of the CDR3 is TGTGCCACGCAGCCTAGACAGGGCAATGAGCAGTTCTTC.

The rearrangement joins TRBV6-5 to TRBJ2-1, with D maybe TRBD1 (7 bases). Germline V gene sequence: CDR1 MNHEY, CDR2 SVGAGI. CDR3 length: 15 amino acids. The germline V and J ends were trimmed by 0 bases and 8 bases, with 14 bases remaining between them. CDR3 protein: CASSYSSGRGDEQFF. The CDR3 region has the DNA TGTGCCAGCAGTTACTCGAGTGGCAGGGGGGATGAGCAGTTCTTC.

The chain is built from TRBV5-1 and TRBJ2-5; weak D call: TRBD1 (6 bases). V was shortened by 0 bases and J by 5 bases, with 14 bases between the two germline ends. The CDR3 extends over 15 amino acids. Germline V gene data show CDR1 as SGHRS and CDR2 as YFSETQ. CDR3 bases: TGCGCCAGCAGCTTGGTCGGGACATCGGGGGAGACCCAGTACTTC. Translation gives CASSLVGTSGETQYF.

The rearrangement uses TRBV4-1 and TRBJ1-1; 9 nucleotides agree with TRBD1. This CDR3 is 15 amino acids long. Trimming removed 1 base from V and 6 bases from J; junction bases left unmatched: 6. Germline values: CDR1 MGHRA, CDR2 YSYEKL. The CDR3 loop is CASSQVGQGLPEAFF. CDR3 DNA: TGCGCCAGCAGCCAAGTGGGACAGGGCCTTCCTGAAGCTTTCTTT.

The rearrangement joins TRBV5-4 to TRBJ2-3; D is possibly TRBD2 (6 bases). Germline V gives CDR1 SGHNT, CDR2 YYREEE (reference sequence). The length of the CDR3 is 16 residues. Trimming stripped 3 bases from V and 5 bases from J, with 19 bases between. CDR3 coding DNA: TGTGCCAGCAGCTCGGTGCGCCGGGACTCCGGAGATACGCAGTATTTT. It is translated as CASSSVRRDSGDTQYF.

The chain joins TRBV19 to TRBJ1-1; no definite D call. The V end lost 1 base, the J end lost 4 bases, and 7 bases lay between the germline ends. CDR3 size: 13 residues. The germline V gene has CDR1 LNHDA and CDR2 SQIVND (reference sequence). The CDR3 protein is CASSIGWATEAFF. DNA for the CDR3: TGTGCCAGTAGTATAGGTTGGGCCACTGAAGCTTTCTTT.

This clone was seen once. The rearrangement uses TRBV28 and TRBJ1-5, with 7 bases identical to TRBD1. The ends lost 7 bases at V and 2 bases at J; junction bases unmatched: 8. The CDR3 runs 15 residues. Germline-derived CDR1 and CDR2 are MDHEN and SYDVKM. CDR3 sequence: CASTSGGEGNQPQHF. The CDR3 region has the DNA TGTGCCAGCACTTCAGGGGGGGAAGGCAATCAGCCCCAGCATTTT.

The chain is built from TRBV7-9 and TRBJ1-6, with 11 nucleotides matching TRBD1. Germline trimming cut 1 base from V and 10 bases from J; bases unmatched to any gene: 3. Looked up from germline, CDR1 is SEHNR and CDR2 is FQNEAQ (reference sequence). The CDR3 has 15 amino acids. The CDR3 nucleotides are TGTGCCAGCAGCTTAGAAGGGACAGGGGGATCACCCCTCCACTTT. Amino acids: CASSLEGTGGSPLHF.

The rearrangement links TRBV2 to TRBJ1-4; D uncertain. The germline CDR1 and CDR2 sequences are SNHLY and FYNNEI. The CDR3 covers 17 residues. Trimming cost V 6 bases and J 7 bases, with 24 bases left between them. Written as DNA, the CDR3 is TGTGCCAGCAGGGACGCTATAAACACCGGGCTTGGTGAAAAACTGTTTTTT. It codes for CASRDAINTGLGEKLFF. The whole variable domain, filled in from reference TRBV2 and TRBJ1-4, reads EPEVTQTPSHQVTQMGQEVILRCVPISNHLYFYWYRQILGQKVEFLVSFYNNEISEKSEIFDDQFSVERPDGSNFTLKIRSTKLEDSAMYFCASRDAINTGLGEKLFFGSGTQLSVL.

The chain is built from TRBV18 and TRBJ2-1, with a tentative D call TRBD1 (5 bases). Germline CDR1 and CDR2: KGHSH and LQKENI. Trimming took 6 bases from V and 7 from J, leaving 19 bases between them. The CDR3 is 15 amino acids. CDR3 DNA sequence: TGTGCCAGCTCCCCTCCCCGCCAGGGAAGGAATGAGCAGTTCTTC. Protein product: CASSPPRQGRNEQFF.